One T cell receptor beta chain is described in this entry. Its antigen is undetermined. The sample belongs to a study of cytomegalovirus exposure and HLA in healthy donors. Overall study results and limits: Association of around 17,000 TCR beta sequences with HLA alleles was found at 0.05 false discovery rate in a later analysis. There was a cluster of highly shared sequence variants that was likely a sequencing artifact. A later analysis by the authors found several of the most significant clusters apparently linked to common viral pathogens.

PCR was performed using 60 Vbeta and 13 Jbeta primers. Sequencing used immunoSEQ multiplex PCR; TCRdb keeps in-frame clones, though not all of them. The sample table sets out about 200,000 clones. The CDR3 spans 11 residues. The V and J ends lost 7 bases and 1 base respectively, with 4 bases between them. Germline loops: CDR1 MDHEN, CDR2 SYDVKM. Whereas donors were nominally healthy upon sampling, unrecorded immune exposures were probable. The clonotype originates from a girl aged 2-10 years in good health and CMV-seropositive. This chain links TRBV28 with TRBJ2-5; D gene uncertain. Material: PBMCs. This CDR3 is CASTIQETQYF. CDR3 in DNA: TGTGCCAGCACTATCCAAGAGACCCAGTACTTC.